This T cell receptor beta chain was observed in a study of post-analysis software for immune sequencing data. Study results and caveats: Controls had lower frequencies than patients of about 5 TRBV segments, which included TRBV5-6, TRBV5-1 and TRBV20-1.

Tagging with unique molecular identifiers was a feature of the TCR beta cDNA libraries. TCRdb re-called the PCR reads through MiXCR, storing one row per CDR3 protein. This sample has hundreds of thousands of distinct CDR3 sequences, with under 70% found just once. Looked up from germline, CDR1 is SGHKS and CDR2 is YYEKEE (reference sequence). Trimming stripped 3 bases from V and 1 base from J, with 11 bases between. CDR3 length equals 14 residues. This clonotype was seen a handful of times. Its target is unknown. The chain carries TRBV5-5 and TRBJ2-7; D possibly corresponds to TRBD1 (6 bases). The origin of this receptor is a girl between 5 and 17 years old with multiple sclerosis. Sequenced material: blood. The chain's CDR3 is CASSSVTGSYEQYF. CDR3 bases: TGTGCCAGCAGCTCTGTCACAGGGTCCTACGAGCAGTACTTC.